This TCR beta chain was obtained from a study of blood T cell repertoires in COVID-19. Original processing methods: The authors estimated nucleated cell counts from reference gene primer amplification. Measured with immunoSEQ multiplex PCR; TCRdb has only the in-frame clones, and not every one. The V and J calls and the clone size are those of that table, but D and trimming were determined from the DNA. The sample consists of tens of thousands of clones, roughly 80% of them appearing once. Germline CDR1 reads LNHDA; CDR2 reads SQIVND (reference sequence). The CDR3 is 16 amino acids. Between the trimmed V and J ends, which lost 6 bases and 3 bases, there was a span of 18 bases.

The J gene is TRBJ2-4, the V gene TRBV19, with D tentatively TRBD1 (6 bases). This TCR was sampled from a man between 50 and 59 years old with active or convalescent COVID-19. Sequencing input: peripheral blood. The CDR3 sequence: CASSMGAEIIKNIQYF. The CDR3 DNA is TGTGCCAGTAGCATGGGGGCAGAGATCATCAAAAACATTCAGTACTTC.